The 17 T cell receptor beta chains presented below share a single source sample, sequenced in a study of shared clonotypes between healthy human individuals. The repertoire was sequenced with immunoSEQ multiplex PCR; TCRdb's copy has only in-frame clones and lacks some. The sample contains under 2.5 million clones, less than 95% of which appear only once. Sequenced material: naive CD4+ T cells from PBMCs. As for subset: CD45RA+ positively selected. Source of these receptors: a man between 18 and 29 years old in good health. Some clones in this sample may be carry-over from other donors' samples.

The chain combines TRBV6-6 with TRBJ1-2; a weak D match, TRBD1 (6 bases). Trimming pared 2 bases from V and 8 bases from J, leaving 15 bases between. The V gene's germline CDR1 is MNHNY and CDR2 SVGAGI (reference sequence). This CDR3 spans 14 amino acids. CDR3 sequence: CASSYGQRNGGYTF. Written as DNA, the CDR3 is TGTGCCAGCAGTTACGGACAGAGGAATGGCGGCTACACCTTC.

The genes are TRBV7-3 and TRBJ2-3; 10 bases agree with TRBD2. V was pared by 5 bases and J by 0 bases, with 5 bases of the junction left unmatched. There are 16 residues in the CDR3. Germline CDR1 SGHTA, CDR2 FQGTGA. CDR3 bases: TGTGCCAGCAGCGAAGGACTAGCGGCGAGCACAGATACGCAGTATTTT. As protein: CASSEGLAASTDTQYF.

V gene TRBV6-5 combines with J gene TRBJ1-2; 8 positions match TRBD1. Germline trimming cut 6 bases from V and 4 bases from J; bases unmatched to any gene: 4. The CDR3 contains 13 residues. Germline V gives CDR1 MNHEY, CDR2 SVGAGI. CDR3 in amino acids: CASRPGQAYGYTF. CDR3 DNA sequence: TGTGCCAGCAGGCCGGGACAGGCCTATGGCTACACCTTC.

J is TRBJ1-1 and V is TRBV9; D is uncertain. Germline V gives CDR1 SGDLS, CDR2 YYNGEE. V was shortened by 5 bases and J by 0 bases, with 5 bases between the two germline ends. This CDR3 region has 12 residues. The DNA for the CDR3 is TGTGCCAGCAGAAACCTGAACACTGAAGCTTTCTTT. Translating it yields CASRNLNTEAFF.

The V gene is TRBV7-2, the J gene TRBJ1-2; D gene uncertain. The V gene lost 5 bases and the J gene lost 8 bases, with 21 bases spanning the gap. The length of the CDR3 is 15 residues. Per germline, CDR1 SGHTA and CDR2 FQGNSA. CDR3 sequence: CASSHDGRSHGGYTF. DNA for the CDR3: TGTGCCAGCAGCCACGACGGCCGTTCGCACGGCGGCTACACCTTC.

The CDR3 nucleotides read TGTGCCAGCAGTTTATATACCATGGGGGCCAAAAACATTCAGTACTTC. Protein product: CASSLYTMGAKNIQYF. V and J are TRBV27 and TRBJ2-4, with D unresolved. Trimming took 1 base from V and 1 from J, leaving 11 bases between them. The CDR3 loop spans 16 amino acids. The germline CDR1 and CDR2 sequences are MNHEY and SMNVEV (reference sequence).

The rearrangement joins TRBV6-4 to TRBJ2-3; the match to TRBD2 covers 10 bases. This CDR3 is built from 14 residues. The ends lost 2 bases at V and 6 bases at J; junction bases unmatched: 2. Germline-derived CDR1 and CDR2 are MRHNA and SNTAGT. In nucleotides, the CDR3 is TGTGCCAGCAGTGACACGGGACTAGCGGATACGCAGTATTTT. Amino acids: CASSDTGLADTQYF.

The V and J genes are TRBV28 and TRBJ1-5; unclear D gene. The V end lost 5 bases, the J end lost 2 bases, and 10 bases lay between the germline ends. This CDR3 contains 14 residues. Per the germline V gene, CDR1 is MDHEN and CDR2 is SYDVKM. CDR3 loop: CASSIVGRNQPQHF. The CDR3 nucleotides read TGTGCCAGCAGTATAGTCGGACGCAATCAGCCCCAGCATTTT.

In this sample, this clone turned up once. The rearrangement links TRBV6-1 to TRBJ2-4; 8 bases line up with TRBD1. CDR1 is MNHNS, CDR2 SASEGT, per germline. The CDR3 spans 14 residues. V trimming: 6 bases; J trimming: 6 bases; junction bases outside the gene matches: 7. CDR3 nucleotide sequence: TGTGCCAGCAGCCGGACAGGGCAGATAAACATTCAGTACTTC. Translating it yields CASSRTGQINIQYF.

The chain links TRBV7-2 to TRBJ2-7; 9 nucleotides line up with TRBD1. The CDR3 totals 15 residues. V gave up 5 bases and J gave up 4 bases; unmatched junction bases: 9. CDR1 is SGHTA, CDR2 FQGNSA, per germline. CDR3 amino acids: CASSETGGAEYEQYF. The CDR3 DNA is TGTGCCAGCAGCGAAACAGGGGGCGCAGAGTACGAGCAGTACTTC.

The chain couples TRBV11-2 to TRBJ1-2; a weak D match, TRBD1 (5 bases). Per germline, CDR1 SGHAT and CDR2 FQNNGV. V was trimmed by 4 bases and J by 6 bases, leaving 15 bases between them. The CDR3 runs 14 residues. CDR3 DNA sequence: TGTGCCAGCAGCTCCCTTCGGGGGGGGGATGGCTACACCTTC. As protein: CASSSLRGGDGYTF.

This clone was detected only once. The rearrangement uses TRBV6-4 and TRBJ2-4, with a weak D call TRBD1 (6 bases). V was pared by 3 bases and J by 6 bases, with 12 bases between. This CDR3 has 14 residues. In germline, CDR1 is MRHNA, CDR2 SNTAGT. The CDR3 sequence is CASSETGHGNIQYF. Written as DNA, the CDR3 is TGTGCCAGCAGTGAGACGGGACACGGAAACATTCAGTACTTC.

This clone turned up a few times. The J gene is TRBJ1-5, the V gene TRBV15; unclear D gene. The V end was cut by 0 bases, the J end by 9 bases, with 6 bases between. The CDR3 covers 12 residues. Germline V gives CDR1 LNHNV, CDR2 YYDKDF (reference sequence). The DNA for the CDR3 is TGTGCCACCAGCAGAGATGTTTTGCCCCAGCATTTT. Its translation is CATSRDVLPQHF.

This clone was recorded a few times. Other DNA sequences in the same sample also yield this CDR3. The rearrangement links TRBV2 to TRBJ1-2; D perhaps matches TRBD1 (6 bases). This CDR3 is 13 amino acids long. Trimming pared 4 bases from V and 5 bases from J, leaving 11 bases between. Per the germline V gene, CDR1 is SNHLY and CDR2 is FYNNEI. The CDR3 nucleotides read TGTGCCAGCAGTGTCGGACAGAATTATGGCTACACCTTC. Translation gives CASSVGQNYGYTF. Supplemented by reference TRBV2 and TRBJ1-2, the full variable domain reads EPEVTQTPSHQVTQMGQEVILRCVPISNHLYFYWYRQILGQKVEFLVSFYNNEISEKSEIFDDQFSVERPDGSNFTLKIRSTKLEDSAMYFCASSVGQNYGYTFGSGTRLTVV.

The chain uses TRBV7-9 and TRBJ2-1; D is ambiguous. The V and J ends lost 0 bases and 7 bases respectively, with 7 bases between them. Germline loops: CDR1 SEHNR, CDR2 FQNEAQ (reference sequence). The CDR3 covers 13 residues. CDR3 sequence: CASSLAAGNEQFF. CDR3 nucleotides: TGTGCCAGCAGCTTAGCGGCCGGAAATGAGCAGTTCTTC.

The CDR3 here is CSVARQQETQYF. CDR3 bases: TGCAGCGTTGCTAGACAGCAAGAGACCCAGTACTTC. The V call is TRBV29-1, the J call TRBJ2-5, with D possibly TRBD1 on 5 matching bases. The CDR3 is made up of 12 amino acids. V gave up 4 bases and J gave up 2 bases, with 8 bases separating them. In germline, CDR1 is SQVTM, CDR2 ANQGSEA.

The V and J genes are TRBV30 and TRBJ2-5; TRBD1 matches 10 bases. With the DNA end fitting TRBJ2-7 better, the J assignment may be wrong. The germline V gene encodes CDR1 GTSNPN and CDR2 SVGIG (reference sequence). This CDR3 is 17 amino acids long. The CDR3: CAWSPSVSGTGVSEQYF. The CDR3 DNA reads as TGTGCCTGGAGTCCCTCTGTCAGTGGGACAGGGGTAAGCGAGCAGTACTTC.